This T cell receptor beta chain is from a study of blood T cell repertoires in COVID-19. Study summary: Some COVID-19 samples were acute and others convalescent; all came from the United States, Italy and Spain. PBMCs, B-cell-depleted T cells, or T cells were the source of the cDNA or gDNA that made up the material.

As processed by the authors: Researchers report that nucleated cell counts were estimated from reference gene primer amplification. Repertoires were generated with immunoSEQ multiplex PCR, while TCRdb's copy carries only in-frame clones and drops some. The V and J calls and clone size come from that table; D and trimming were worked out from the DNA. The sample holds 85,000 to 100,000 clones, about 85% seen once. Germline CDR1 reads ENHRY; CDR2 reads SYGVKD. The ends lost 10 bases at V and 4 bases at J; junction bases unmatched: 4. This CDR3 contains 12 residues. The sample holds a few counts of this clone.

The receptor's source is a man aged 55 to 69 with acute or convalescent COVID-19. Input material: peripheral blood. The chain is built from TRBV10-3 and TRBJ1-5; 7 bases align to TRBD1. The CDR3 protein is CATGTDNQPQHF. CDR3 nucleotide sequence: TGTGCCACCGGGACAGATAATCAGCCCCAGCATTTT.